A single sample gave rise to the 28 T cell receptor beta chains below, sequenced in a study of shared clonotypes between healthy human individuals. Assay: immunoSEQ multiplex PCR; the TCRdb copy retains only in-frame clones and omits some. This table has 650,000 to 800,000 clones, around 77% appearing once. Specimen: memory CD4+ T cells sorted from blood. The subset denotes: CD45RA-negative fraction. These receptors originate from a woman in her 30s in good health.

The V and J genes are TRBV2 and TRBJ2-7; 8 positions agree with TRBD2. Germline trimming cut 7 bases from V and 6 bases from J; bases unmatched to any gene: 8. Looked up from germline, CDR1 is SNHLY and CDR2 is FYNNEI. The CDR3 totals 13 residues. CDR3: CASKEREQPEQYF. For the CDR3, the DNA is TGTGCCAGCAAAGAGCGGGAGCAGCCCGAGCAGTACTTC.

V usage is TRBV7-2 and J usage is TRBJ1-2; unclear D gene. The length of the CDR3 is 12 residues. The germline CDR1 and CDR2 sequences are SGHTA and FQGNSA. Trimming stripped 5 bases from V and 7 bases from J, with 11 bases between. DNA for the CDR3: TGTGCCAGCAGCGGATATGGAGCTGGCTACACCTTC. It codes for CASSGYGAGYTF. Drawing the rest from reference TRBV7-2 and TRBJ1-2, the complete variable domain is GAGVSQSPSNKVTEKGKDVELRCDPISGHTALYWYRQSLGQGLEFLIYFQGNSAPDKSGLPSDRFSAERTGGSVSTLTIQRTQQEDSAVYLCASSGYGAGYTFGSGTRLTVV.

This clone was counted a few times. This rearrangement joins TRBV4-1 to TRBJ2-1; maybe TRBD2 (5 bases). Trimming left V 0 bases short and J 4 bases short, with 16 bases between. Per the germline V gene, CDR1 is MGHRA and CDR2 is YSYEKL. There are 17 residues in the CDR3. The CDR3 coding sequence is TGCGCCAGCAGCCAAGAGGCCTCGGGAATCGTATACAATGAGCAGTTCTTC. Amino acid sequence: CASSQEASGIVYNEQFF.

The rearrangement links TRBV18 to TRBJ1-2, with D unresolved. CDR3 size: 12 residues. V lost 3 bases, J lost 6 bases, and 8 bases lay in between. Per germline, CDR1 KGHSH and CDR2 LQKENI. CDR3 nucleotide sequence: TGTGCCAGCTCACCTCAAGGAGATGGCTACACCTTC. It yields the protein CASSPQGDGYTF. Using reference TRBV18 and TRBJ1-2 for the parts outside the CDR3, the full variable domain is NAGVMQNPRHLVRRRGQEARLRCSPMKGHSHVYWYRQLPEEGLKFMVYLQKENIIDESGMPKERFSAEFPKEGPSILRIQQVVRGDSAAYFCASSPQGDGYTFGSGTRLTVV.

This chain uses TRBV7-9 with TRBJ2-5, with D possibly TRBD2 on 6 matching bases. CDR3 length equals 19 residues. V dropped 5 bases and J dropped 2 bases, with 27 bases sitting between them. The germline gives CDR1 SEHNR, CDR2 FQNEAQ (reference sequence). CDR3 in amino acids: CASSRLGPRRGLLQETQYF. The CDR3 DNA sequence: TGTGCCAGCAGCCGATTAGGGCCTCGGAGGGGTCTACTACAAGAGACCCAGTACTTC.

The J gene is TRBJ2-3, the V gene TRBV19; no clear D. The V end lost 4 bases, the J end lost 2 bases, and 10 bases lay between the germline ends. Germline V gene data show CDR1 as LNHDA and CDR2 as SQIVND (reference sequence). This CDR3 is 14 amino acids long. This CDR3 reads CASSRESNTDTQYF. CDR3 DNA: TGTGCCAGTAGTAGAGAATCTAACACAGATACGCAGTATTTT. Full variable domain (outside the CDR3, taken from reference TRBV19 and TRBJ2-3): DGGITQSPKYLFRKEGQNVTLSCEQNLNHDAMYWYRQDPGQGLRLIYYSQIVNDFQKGDIAEGYSVSREKKESFPLTVTSAQKNPTAFYLCASSRESNTDTQYFGPGTRLTVL.

The V and J genes are TRBV6-1 and TRBJ2-7; D could derive from TRBD1 or TRBD2 (5 bases each). The V gene lost 6 bases and the J gene lost 3 bases, with 12 bases spanning the gap. Germline CDR1 and CDR2: MNHNS and SASEGT. There are 13 residues in the CDR3. In nucleotides, the CDR3 is TGTGCCAGCAGCAGGGACCGCCACTACGAGCAGTACTTC. It yields the protein CASSRDRHYEQYF.

V usage is TRBV30 and J usage is TRBJ1-2; 7 nucleotides match TRBD1. Trimming took 2 bases from V and 2 from J; bases not matched to a gene: 2. The CDR3 is 13 residues long. Germline CDR1 reads GTSNPN; CDR2 reads SVGIG (reference sequence). CDR3 bases: TGTGCCTGGAGTACAGGGGAGAACTATGGCTACACCTTC. Translating it yields CAWSTGENYGYTF.

The rearrangement uses TRBV11-3 and TRBJ1-3; a weak D match, TRBD1 (5 bases). Germline CDR1 is SGHNT and CDR2 is YENEEA. The CDR3 runs to 13 residues. With 4 bases removed from V and 7 bases from J, the gap between germline ends came to 11 bases. The CDR3 DNA reads as TGTGCCAGCAGCTCGGTCAGGGACAACACCATATATTTT. Translation gives CASSSVRDNTIYF. Based on the CDR3 plus reference TRBV11-3 and TRBJ1-3, the full variable domain is EAGVVQSPRYKIIEKKQPVAFWCNPISGHNTLYWYLQNLGQGPELLIRYENEEAVDDSQLPKDRFSAERLKGVDSTLKIQPAELGDSAVYLCASSSVRDNTIYFGEGSWLTVV.

This chain joins TRBV5-1 and TRBJ2-2; no definite D call. Germline lookup yields CDR1 SGHRS and CDR2 YFSETQ. V lost 3 bases and J 4 bases, leaving 10 bases between the germline ends. The length of the CDR3 is 14 residues. CDR3 nucleotide sequence: TGCGCCAGCAGCTATACCACGGCCACCGGGGAGCTGTTTTTT. Residues: CASSYTTATGELFF.

In this sample, this clone turned up a few times. The V gene is TRBV18, the J gene TRBJ1-2; 10 bases align to TRBD1. CDR3 size: 14 residues. Per the germline V gene, CDR1 is KGHSH and CDR2 is LQKENI. V dropped 8 bases and J dropped 7; count of bases not matched to a gene: 10. In DNA form, the CDR3 reads TGTGCCAGCACGATCCGGGACAGGGGTTTTGGCTACACCTTC. Its protein is CASTIRDRGFGYTF.

The chain joins TRBV6-1 to TRBJ2-5; D gene uncertain. V lost 2 bases to trimming and J lost 4 bases, with 5 bases between them. CDR3 length equals 12 residues. Germline V gene lookup returns CDR1 MNHNS and CDR2 SASEGT. The CDR3 DNA follows: TGTGCCAGCAGTGAAATCCGAGAGACCCAGTACTTC. Translated: CASSEIRETQYF.

V and J are TRBV25-1 and TRBJ2-1; 11 bases are a match to TRBD2. CDR3 length: 15 residues. Germline values: CDR1 MGHDK, CDR2 SYGVNS. Trimming took 7 bases from V and 11 from J; bases not matched to a gene: 13. CDR3 residues: CASTRKRGLAEQQFF. Written as DNA, the CDR3 is TGTGCCAGCACCCGAAAGAGGGGACTAGCGGAACAGCAGTTCTTC. Full variable domain (missing parts from reference TRBV25-1 and TRBJ2-1): EADIYQTPRYLVIGTGKKITLECSQTMGHDKMYWYQQDPGMELHLIHYSYGVNSTEKGDLSSESTVSRIRTEHFPLTLESARPSHTSQYLCASTRKRGLAEQQFFGPGTRLTVL.

The rearrangement links TRBV2 to TRBJ1-4; a possible D gene is TRBD1 (5 bases). The germline gives CDR1 SNHLY, CDR2 FYNNEI. Trimming stripped 6 bases from V and 6 bases from J, with 17 bases between. This CDR3 contains 15 residues. CDR3 region: CASRPRVRGYEKLFF. The CDR3 nucleotides read TGTGCCAGCAGACCCCGGGTCCGGGGGTATGAAAAACTGTTTTTT.

The genes are TRBV25-1 and TRBJ2-5; D possibly corresponds to TRBD2 (5 bases). The CDR3 has 14 residues. V lost 3 bases, J lost 5 bases, and 13 bases lay in between. Germline-derived CDR1 and CDR2 are MGHDK and SYGVNS. For the CDR3, the DNA is TGTGCCAGCAGTGATTCCAGCGGAAGCGAGACCCAGTACTTC. It is translated as CASSDSSGSETQYF. The variable domain in full, completed from reference TRBV25-1 and TRBJ2-5, reads EADIYQTPRYLVIGTGKKITLECSQTMGHDKMYWYQQDPGMELHLIHYSYGVNSTEKGDLSSESTVSRIRTEHFPLTLESARPSHTSQYLCASSDSSGSETQYFGPGTRLLVL.

In this sample, this clone turned up once. The V and J genes are TRBV5-1 and TRBJ1-2; a weak D match, TRBD1 (6 bases). The length of the CDR3 is 14 residues. Trimming cost V 0 bases and J 1 base, with 7 bases left between them. The V gene's germline CDR1 is SGHRS and CDR2 YFSETQ. Here the CDR3 DNA reads TGCGCCAGCAGCTTGGGGGACATTAACTATGGCTACACCTTC. It translates to CASSLGDINYGYTF.

This clone was seen repeatedly, ten times or more. The chain recombines TRBV7-8 with TRBJ2-1; 7 bases fit TRBD2. Trimming cost V 7 bases and J 9 bases; bases outside gene matches: 12. The germline gives CDR1 SGHVS, CDR2 FQNEAQ. The CDR3 has 14 residues. The CDR3 is CASTYRGRIGEQFF. CDR3 DNA sequence: TGTGCCAGCACCTACCGCGGGAGAATCGGTGAGCAGTTCTTC.

The CDR3 loop is CASSLSGWGASQPQHF. DNA for the CDR3: TGTGCCAGCAGCTTATCGGGGTGGGGGGCGAGTCAGCCCCAGCATTTT. The chain employs TRBV7-8 and TRBJ1-5, with a weak D call TRBD1 (6 bases). The CDR3 consists of 16 residues. Trimming took 2 bases from V and 6 from J, leaving 17 bases between them. Germline CDR1 and CDR2: SGHVS and FQNEAQ.

The chain links TRBV28 to TRBJ1-5; D not resolved. V dropped 8 bases and J dropped 7 bases, with 12 bases sitting between them. CDR3 size: 12 residues. The germline V gene has CDR1 MDHEN and CDR2 SYDVKM. The CDR3 loop is CASQLLDQPQHF. The CDR3 DNA reads TGTGCCAGCCAGTTGTTAGACCAGCCCCAGCATTTT.

This clone was seen repeatedly, ten times or more. The chain combines TRBV5-1 with TRBJ1-4, with D maybe TRBD1 (6 bases). The CDR3 is 17 amino acids. V dropped 0 bases and J dropped 8 bases, with 20 bases sitting between them. CDR1 and CDR2 from the germline V gene are SGHRS and YFSETQ. CDR3 coding DNA: TGCGCCAGCAGCTTGGCACAGGGTCCGAGACGGGGGGAAAAACTGTTTTTT. Translation: CASSLAQGPRRGEKLFF.

This sequence joins TRBV4-1 and TRBJ1-1, with D tentatively TRBD1 (6 bases). With 6 bases removed from V and 4 bases from J, the gap between germline ends came to 15 bases. Germline V lookup: CDR1 MGHRA, CDR2 YSYEKL. This CDR3 has 14 residues. CDR3 DNA sequence: TGCGCCAGCAGGCGCTTGGGGGGGGCCACTGAAGCTTTCTTT. Protein sequence: CASRRLGGATEAFF.

The chain employs TRBV28 and TRBJ2-7; no definite D call. Germline V lookup: CDR1 MDHEN, CDR2 SYDVKM. The CDR3 consists of 14 residues. The V gene lost 3 bases and the J gene lost 6 bases, with 15 bases spanning the gap. CDR3 region: CASSLAPMYGEQYF. CDR3 sequence (DNA): TGTGCCAGCAGTTTGGCTCCAATGTATGGCGAGCAGTACTTC.

The chain carries TRBV27 and TRBJ1-1, with TRBD1 matching 8 bases. CDR3 length: 13 amino acids. Unmatched junction bases numbered 12, after V lost 7 bases and J lost 11 bases. The V gene's germline CDR1 is MNHEY and CDR2 SMNVEV (reference sequence). The CDR3 DNA sequence: TGTGCCAGCATGTTTCGCAGGGGGCTCGCGGCTTTCTTT. Translation: CASMFRRGLAAFF.

The chain carries TRBV5-5 and TRBJ1-2; tentative D call: TRBD1 (5 bases). Germline CDR1 reads SGHKS; CDR2 reads YYEKEE (reference sequence). Trimming left V 0 bases short and J 5 bases short, with 11 bases between. The CDR3 is 14 amino acids. For the CDR3, the DNA is TGTGCCAGCAGCTTGGGGCAGGGAGGATATGGCTACACCTTC. Protein sequence: CASSLGQGGYGYTF. The full variable domain, in which reference TRBV5-5 and TRBJ1-2 provide the parts outside the CDR3, is DAGVTQSPTHLIKTRGQQVTLRCSPISGHKSVSWYQQVLGQGPQFIFQYYEKEERGRGNFPDRFSARQFPNYSSELNVNALLLGDSALYLCASSLGQGGYGYTFGSGTRLTVV.

Comment on this clone: The sample carries other DNA sequences with the same CDR3. This chain connects TRBV7-2 to TRBJ2-7; 7 bases are shared with TRBD1. With V trimmed by 3 bases and J by 4 bases, 0 bases remained unmatched. CDR1 is SGHTA, CDR2 FQGNSA, per germline. This CDR3 has 12 residues. The CDR3 is CASSLGQYEQYF. As DNA, the CDR3 is TGTGCCAGCAGCTTGGGACAGTACGAGCAGTACTTC.

V is TRBV6-1 and J is TRBJ2-1; D gene uncertain. Trimming removed 2 bases from V and 2 bases from J, with 7 bases in between. CDR1 MNHNS and CDR2 SASEGT come from the germline V gene. This CDR3 contains 14 residues. The CDR3 spells CASSEPETYNEQFF. The CDR3 DNA sequence: TGTGCCAGCAGTGAACCGGAGACCTACAATGAGCAGTTCTTC.

This clone was recorded a few times. The chain employs TRBV11-2 and TRBJ2-2; maybe TRBD2 (5 bases). The CDR3 is 15 amino acids. From germline, CDR1 is SGHAT and CDR2 FQNNGV. V dropped 0 bases and J dropped 4 bases, with 9 bases sitting between them. This CDR3 is CASSLERAATGELFF. The CDR3 DNA follows: TGTGCCAGCAGCTTAGAGCGGGCAGCCACCGGGGAGCTGTTTTTT.

The CDR3 region is CASSVYHNEQFF. CDR3 DNA sequence: TGTGCCAGCAGCGTGTACCACAATGAGCAGTTCTTC. The chain links TRBV9 to TRBJ2-1, with D unresolved. Trimming took off 2 bases at V and 5 bases at J, with 5 bases between the two ends. Germline CDR1 reads SGDLS; CDR2 reads YYNGEE. CDR3 length: 12 residues.